A selection of T cell receptor beta chains follows, all from one sample in a study of cytomegalovirus exposure and HLA in healthy donors. Produced via immunoSEQ multiplex PCR; TCRdb's table is partial and in-frame only. The sample consists of about 170,000 clones, over 80% of them appearing once. Specimen: PBMCs. The origin of the receptors is a girl aged 10 to 17 in good health and CMV-seropositive. CDR3s include the opening cysteine and the closing phenylalanine or tryptophan. D genes are given only for firm matches. Clone size is not always given. Where it is, it says once, few, many or a class for expanded clones.

>-|TRBJ2-7|TRBD2|TRBV10-3|12
TGTGCCATCAGCCTAGCGGGAGTCGAGCAGTACTTC
CAISLAGVEQYF
>-|TRBJ2-2|-|TRBV27|14
TGTGCCAGCACTGTCAGGTTCAACACCGGGGAGCTGTTTTTT
CASTVRFNTGELFF
>-|TRBJ1-2|-|TRBV15|16
TGTGCCACCAGCAGAGGGTGGGCAGGGGCGGACTATGGCTACACCTTC
CATSRGWAGADYGYTF
>-|TRBJ2-1|-|TRBV5-1|13
TGCGCCAGCAGCCCGAGCTCCTACAATGAGCAGTTCTTC
CASSPSSYNEQFF
>-|TRBJ1-1|-|TRBV2|13
TGTGCCAGCACCCAAAGGGAGGGGATTGAAGCTTTCTTT
CASTQREGIEAFF
>-|TRBJ2-7|-|TRBV13|11
TGTGCCAGCAGCCTCAGACAGGAGCAGTACTTC
CASSLRQEQYF
>-|TRBJ2-6|-|TRBV9|15
TGTGCCAGCAGGCCAGGGTTCACTGGGGCCAACGTCCTGACTTTC
CASRPGFTGANVLTF
>-|TRBJ1-1|-|TRBV11-2|13
TGTGCCAGCAGCTTAGACTACGCCACTGAAGCTTTCTTT
CASSLDYATEAFF
>-|TRBJ2-1|-|TRBV12-5|12
TGTGCTAGTGGTTTAAGCAGCGGTGAGCAGTTCTTC
CASGLSSGEQFF
>-|TRBJ2-1|-|TRBV5-6|16
TGTGCCAGCAGCTTGTTCATGACTTCTGGGGCAAATGAGCAGTTCTTC
CASSLFMTSGANEQFF
>-|TRBJ2-7|-|TRBV4-3|15
TGCGCCAGCAGCCAAGATCAGACCAGGGCCTACGAGCAGTACTTC
CASSQDQTRAYEQYF
>few|TRBJ2-7|-|TRBV5-1|14
TGCGCCAGCAGCTTGACGTTAGGGGGCTACGAGCAGTACTTC
CASSLTLGGYEQYF
>-|TRBJ1-5|TRBD1|TRBV6-6|14
TGTGCCAGCAGCTACAGGGGTAGCAATCAGCCCCAGCATTTT
CASSYRGSNQPQHF
>-|TRBJ2-5|-|TRBV5-4|12
TGTGCCAGCAGCTTCGGAGAAGAGACCCAGTACTTC
CASSFGEETQYF
>-|TRBJ2-2|TRBD1|TRBV7-9|17
TGTGCCAGCAGCCCCCCGGCAGGGGGTTTTGGCACCGGGGAGCTGTTTTTT
CASSPPAGGFGTGELFF
>-|TRBJ2-3|TRBD2|TRBV27|15
TGTGCCAGCAGTTTAATAGCGGGAGAGCCAGATACGCAGTATTTT
CASSLIAGEPDTQYF
>-|TRBJ2-2|-|TRBV6-4|14
TGTGCCAGCAGCCCTAACCCCACGAGCGGGGAGCTGTTTTTT
CASSPNPTSGELFF
>few|TRBJ2-1|-|TRBV5-1|15
TGCGCCAGCAGCTCCCGGGGGAGCTCCTACAATGAGCAGTTCTTC
CASSSRGSSYNEQFF
>-|TRBJ1-1|TRBD1|TRBV12-5|18
TGTGCTAGTGGTTTGGTCCTCACAGGGGGCGGGATGAACACTGAAGCTTTCTTT
CASGLVLTGGGMNTEAFF
>-|TRBJ2-7|TRBD2|TRBV27|14
TGTGCCAGCAGTTTAAGGGGACTAGTAAGCGAGCAGTACTTC
CASSLRGLVSEQYF
>-|TRBJ2-2|-|TRBV10-3|15
TGTGCCATCAGTGGTTCCCGGGAAAACACCGGGGAGCTGTTTTTT
CAISGSRENTGELFF
>-|TRBJ2-7|-|TRBV6-5|15
TGTGCCAGCAGTTCGTCAGGCGGGTACACCTACGAGCAGTACTTC
CASSSSGGYTYEQYF
>few|TRBJ2-7|-|TRBV19|15
TGTGCCAGTAGTAAGATCAGGGTCGAGACCTACGAGCAGTACTTC
CASSKIRVETYEQYF
>-|TRBJ2-1|-|TRBV7-9|14
TGTGCCAGCAGCTTAGAAAATTCAAACAATGAGCAGTTCTTC
CASSLENSNNEQFF
>few|TRBJ2-5|-|TRBV9|14
TGTGCCAGCAGCCCCCCGCACTCTGAAGAGACCCAGTACTTC
CASSPPHSEETQYF
>-|TRBJ2-7|-|TRBV29-1|14
TGCAGCGTTGCGTTGCCAGGGGTGATGCGAGAGCAGTACTTC
CSVALPGVMREQYF
>-|TRBJ1-1|-|TRBV19|15
TGTGCCAGTAGTATCTCACAGATAATGAACACTGAAGCTTTCTTT
CASSISQIMNTEAFF
>-|TRBJ1-1|-|TRBV30|14
TGTGCCTGGAGTGGAGTGGGGGCGGACACTGAAGCTTTCTTT
CAWSGVGADTEAFF
>-|TRBJ2-7|-|TRBV28|16
TGTGCCAGCAGTTTATCCCCCCAAATGGGGCCTTACGAGCAGTACTTC
CASSLSPQMGPYEQYF
>-|TRBJ1-2|-|TRBV29-1|12
TGCAGCGGAGTAGGGGGGGAGTATGGCTACACCTTC
CSGVGGEYGYTF
>-|TRBJ2-7|TRBD1|TRBV6-5|15
TGTGCCAGCAGTTCCCCCTCGGTGGGACAGATGGTGCAGTACTTC
CASSSPSVGQMVQYF
>-|TRBJ1-1|TRBD1|TRBV5-5|16
TGTGCCAGCAGATTGGGACAGGGGGGCATGAACACTGAAGCTTTCTTT
CASRLGQGGMNTEAFF
>once|TRBJ2-5|-|TRBV28|15
TGTGCCAGCAGATCGGGGTATACGGGTCTGGAGACCCAGTACTTC
CASRSGYTGLETQYF
>few|TRBJ2-1|TRBD2|TRBV6-1|15
TGTGCCAGCAGTGCAAACTGGCGGGGGTGGAATGAGCAGTTCTTC
CASSANWRGWNEQFF
>-|TRBJ2-3|-|TRBV20-1|11
TGCAGTGCTAGGCGGGCAGATACGCAGTATTTT
CSARRADTQYF
>-|TRBJ2-1|TRBD2|TRBV9|14
TGTGCCAGCAGCGTAGGACTAGCGTACAATGAGCAGTTCTTC
CASSVGLAYNEQFF
>-|TRBJ2-1|TRBD2|TRBV5-1|15
TGCGCCAGCAGCTTTTGGCGGGAGTGGGACAATGAGCAGTTCTTC
CASSFWREWDNEQFF
>-|TRBJ1-1|TRBD1|TRBV19|16
TGTGCCAGTAGTCTACGACAGGGGCGCCCCGCCACTGAAGCTTTCTTT
CASSLRQGRPATEAFF
>-|TRBJ2-7|TRBD2|TRBV10-2|14
TGCGCCAGCAGTGTTGCTAGCGGGAGTGACGAGCAGTACTTC
CASSVASGSDEQYF
>-|TRBJ2-3|-|TRBV5-6|16
TGTGCCAGCAGCTTGGCGGCGGGGACTAGCACAGATACGCAGTATTTT
CASSLAAGTSTDTQYF
>-|TRBJ2-5|-|TRBV28|14
TGTGCCAGCAGCCGGATACAGGTCCAAGAGACCCAGTACTTC
CASSRIQVQETQYF
>-|TRBJ1-5|-|TRBV28|18
TGTGCCAGCCACAAGGGATTGACGACAGTCTATAGCAATCAGCCCCAGCATTTT
CASHKGLTTVYSNQPQHF
>-|TRBJ1-4|TRBD1|TRBV4-1|14
TGCGCCAGCAGCCAATCGACAGGGGCTGAAAAACTGTTTTTT
CASSQSTGAEKLFF
>-|TRBJ2-7|-|TRBV7-9|16
TGTGCCAGCAGCCCAAGCGACGGGGGTGGGTCCTACGAGCAGTACTTC
CASSPSDGGGSYEQYF
>-|TRBJ2-1|-|TRBV30|16
TGTGCCTGGAGTCCCGTCGGGGTGAGCTCCTACAATGAGCAGTTCTTC
CAWSPVGVSSYNEQFF
>-|TRBJ2-7|-|TRBV5-6|14
TGTGCCAGCAGCCTGTCCAGAGCGGCCTACGAGCAGTACTTC
CASSLSRAAYEQYF
>-|TRBJ2-5|TRBD2|TRBV5-1|15
TGCGCCAGCGGATGGACTAGCGGGAGGAAAGAGACCCAGTACTTC
CASGWTSGRKETQYF
>-|TRBJ1-2|-|TRBV4-3|15
TGCGCCAGCAGCCAGGGTGGACAGACCAACTATGGCTACACCTTC
CASSQGGQTNYGYTF
>-|TRBJ1-1|-|TRBV27|15
TGTGCCAGCAGTTTATTGGGGGGGATGAACACTGAAGCTTTCTTT
CASSLLGGMNTEAFF
>once|TRBJ2-7|TRBD2|TRBV28|15
TGTGCCAGCAGTCAGGGACTAGCGAGCTCCTACGAGCAGTACTTC
CASSQGLASSYEQYF
>once|TRBJ2-5|TRBD2|TRBV10-3|15
TGTGCCATCAGTGACTTTAGGACTAGCCAAGAGACCCAGTACTTC
CAISDFRTSQETQYF
>-|TRBJ1-2|-|TRBV29-1|12
TGCAGCGCGCGAGGACAGTACTATGGCTACACCTTC
CSARGQYYGYTF
>-|TRBJ1-2|-|TRBV28|13
TGTGCCAGCAGTTCGGCAGGGAACTATGGCTACACCTTC
CASSSAGNYGYTF
>-|TRBJ2-7|-|TRBV7-2|16
TGTGCCAGCAGCTTAGGGCGGAGCCGATCAGCCTACGAGCAGTACTTC
CASSLGRSRSAYEQYF
>-|TRBJ2-5|TRBD2|TRBV7-7|16
TGTGCTAGCAGCCCCCGGACTAGCGGGGAACAAGAGACCCAGTACTTC
CASSPRTSGEQETQYF